The 23 T cell receptor beta chains below were found in one sample sequenced in a study of blood T cell repertoires in COVID-19. The protocol was immunoSEQ multiplex PCR, while the TCRdb copy is restricted to in-frame clones and leaves out a portion. Of fewer than 400,000 clones listed, roughly 89% are singletons. The sequencing sample was made of PBMCs or T cells enriched from blood (not recorded which). These receptors were taken from a man between 60 and 75 years old who had recovered from COVID-19.

The chain recombines TRBV4-3 with TRBJ2-7; D perhaps matches TRBD2 (6 bases). CDR3 size: 18 residues. The germline V and J ends were trimmed by 0 bases and 7 bases, with 25 bases remaining between them. Germline V lookup: CDR1 LGHNA, CDR2 YSLEER. This CDR3 is CASSQDWRAGGTIGEQYF. In nucleotides, the CDR3 is TGCGCCAGCAGCCAAGATTGGCGAGCGGGTGGAACAATTGGAGAGCAGTACTTC.

The sample holds one count of this clone. The chain recombines TRBV12-3 or TRBV12-4 with TRBJ1-2, with 7 positions matching TRBD1. The CDR3 length is 12 residues. V shed 2 bases and J 9 bases; nucleotides not matched to a gene: 3. In DNA form, the CDR3 reads TGTGCCAGCAGTTTAAACAGGGGAAGCTACACCTTC. Amino acids: CASSLNRGSYTF.

V and J are TRBV5-1 and TRBJ2-1; maybe TRBD2 (6 bases). Germline V gene lookup returns CDR1 SGHRS and CDR2 YFSETQ. Trimming removed 4 bases at V and 10 bases at J, with 18 bases between. The CDR3 length is 14 residues. The CDR3 DNA is TGCGCCAGCAGCACCGGGACTTACTCACAAGAGCAGTTCTTC. It translates to CASSTGTYSQEQFF.

Concerning this clone itself: The same CDR3 can be traced to other DNA sequences in this sample. The chain combines TRBV18 with TRBJ2-7; TRBD1 aligns across 9 bases. The CDR3 runs to 14 residues. The junction had 4 bases not matched to a gene; V was cut back by 3 bases and J by 4 bases. The V gene's germline CDR1 is KGHSH and CDR2 LQKENI. The CDR3 protein is CASSPGQGDYEQYF. CDR3 in DNA: TGTGCCAGCTCACCGGGACAGGGCGATTACGAGCAGTACTTC.

The rearrangement links TRBV5-1 to TRBJ1-1, with D perhaps TRBD1 (6 bases). This CDR3 is built from 13 residues. V was cut by 5 bases and J by 6 bases, with 14 bases left in between. Germline CDR1 is SGHRS and CDR2 is YFSETQ. The DNA for the CDR3 is TGCGCCAGCAGATCACTACAGGGCGCTGAAGCTTTCTTT. This sequence encodes CASRSLQGAEAFF.

This chain uses TRBV6-5 with TRBJ2-7, with 9 bases matching TRBD2. Germline lookup yields CDR1 MNHEY and CDR2 SVGAGI. Losses at the gene ends were 5 bases for V and 4 bases for J; bases not matched to a gene: 9. The CDR3 has 15 amino acids. The CDR3 region is CASSPNGLASYEQYF. CDR3 bases: TGTGCCAGCAGTCCTAACGGACTAGCGTCGTACGAGCAGTACTTC.

This rearrangement joins TRBV5-1 to TRBJ1-6, with D possibly TRBD1 on 6 matching bases. CDR3 length: 15 residues. Trimming left V 4 bases short and J 4 bases short, with 12 bases between. Looked up from germline, CDR1 is SGHRS and CDR2 is YFSETQ. The CDR3 reads CASSNTTGYNSPLHF. As DNA, the CDR3 is TGCGCCAGCAGCAACACTACAGGGTATAATTCACCCCTCCACTTT.

This rearrangement joins TRBV3-1 (or the pseudogene TRBV3-2) to TRBJ2-7; TRBD1 is a possible D gene (6 bases). The CDR3 extends over 13 amino acids. The V and J ends lost 4 bases and 2 bases respectively, with 9 bases between them. Germline V CDR1 and CDR2: LGHDT, YNNKEL (reference sequence). CDR3 residues: CASSLRDTYEQYF. The CDR3 nucleotides are TGTGCCAGCAGCCTACGGGACACCTACGAGCAGTACTTC.

The chain links TRBV19 to TRBJ1-2, with D perhaps matching TRBD1 (5 bases). Germline V gives CDR1 LNHDA, CDR2 SQIVND (reference sequence). The CDR3 length is 13 residues. V dropped 10 bases and J dropped 6 bases, with 18 bases sitting between them. Here the CDR3 reads CATTEAGEDGYTF. The DNA for the CDR3 is TGTGCCACCACAGAAGCGGGGGAGGATGGCTACACCTTC.

This chain uses TRBV18 with TRBJ1-1; the D gene is possibly TRBD1 (5 bases). V was trimmed by 3 bases and J by 6 bases, leaving 14 bases between them. This CDR3 has 14 residues. The V gene's germline CDR1 is KGHSH and CDR2 LQKENI. CDR3 DNA: TGTGCCAGCTCACCGGGGCAGTTGGAAGCTGAAGCTTTCTTT. This encodes CASSPGQLEAEAFF.

The chain recombines TRBV28 with TRBJ2-2, with TRBD2 matching over 11 bases. CDR3 length equals 15 residues. V trimming: 8 bases; J trimming: 9 bases; junction bases outside the gene matches: 11. Germline CDR1 MDHEN, CDR2 SYDVKM. The CDR3 region is CASCQVLAGVRELFF. The CDR3 DNA reads as TGTGCCAGCTGCCAGGTACTAGCGGGAGTAAGGGAGCTGTTTTTT.

The V call is TRBV13, the J call TRBJ1-6; 7 bases match TRBD1. CDR3 length: 14 residues. Germline CDR1 and CDR2: PRHDT and FYEKMQ (reference sequence). Losses at the gene ends were 5 bases for V and 7 bases for J; bases not matched to a gene: 5. CDR3 bases: TGTGCCAGCAGCGGGCAGGGGGAAAATTCACCCCTCCACTTT. This sequence encodes CASSGQGENSPLHF.

This sequence joins TRBV20-1 and TRBJ2-6, with no clear D. V lost 3 bases to trimming and J lost 1 base, with 7 bases between them. The CDR3 loop spans 14 amino acids. CDR1 and CDR2 (germline): DFQATT, SNEGSKA (reference sequence). CDR3 residues: CSASRTSGANVLTF. The CDR3, as DNA: TGCAGTGCTAGTCGTACTTCTGGGGCCAACGTCCTGACTTTC.

CDR3 region: CASTLRQGANEKLFF. The CDR3, as DNA: TGTGCCAGCACACTCCGACAGGGGGCGAATGAAAAACTGTTTTTT. The rearrangement joins TRBV18 to TRBJ1-4, with 10 bases matching TRBD1. There are 15 residues in the CDR3. The V gene's germline CDR1 is KGHSH and CDR2 LQKENI. The junction had 8 bases not matched to a gene; V was cut back by 8 bases and J by 5 bases. The full variable domain, with the rest looked up from reference TRBV18 and TRBJ1-4, is NAGVMQNPRHLVRRRGQEARLRCSPMKGHSHVYWYRQLPEEGLKFMVYLQKENIIDESGMPKERFSAEFPKEGPSILRIQQVVRGDSAAYFCASTLRQGANEKLFFGSGTQLSVL.

This clone is a singleton in its sample. Other DNA sequences in this specimen translate into the identical CDR3. The V gene is TRBV28, the J gene TRBJ2-7, with D tentatively TRBD1 (5 bases). Germline CDR1 MDHEN, CDR2 SYDVKM. The CDR3 covers 12 residues. Trimming removed 2 bases at V and 4 bases at J, with 6 bases between. Here the CDR3 reads CASSLDRYEQYF. CDR3 DNA: TGTGCCAGCAGTTTAGACAGATACGAGCAGTACTTC.

This clone was counted only a few times. The chain recombines TRBV28 with TRBJ2-1, with a weak D call TRBD2 (6 bases). V was shortened by 3 bases and J by 3 bases, with 18 bases between the two germline ends. CDR1 MDHEN and CDR2 SYDVKM come from the germline V gene. The CDR3 has 17 amino acids. This chain's CDR3 is CASSLSSAGTHYNEQFF. For the CDR3, the DNA is TGTGCCAGCAGTTTGTCTTCCGCGGGAACCCACTACAATGAGCAGTTCTTC.

The chain joins TRBV11-3 to TRBJ2-7; D is possibly TRBD1 (6 bases). Trimming took 5 bases from V and 4 from J, leaving 9 bases between them. This CDR3 has 12 residues. Per germline, CDR1 SGHNT and CDR2 YENEEA. CDR3 coding DNA: TGTGCCAGCAGCGAACAGGGTTACGAGCAGTACTTC. It is translated as CASSEQGYEQYF.

The chain combines TRBV19 with TRBJ1-5; no clear D gene. Trimming took off 9 bases at V and 0 bases at J, with 21 bases between the two ends. CDR3 length: 17 amino acids. Germline V lookup: CDR1 LNHDA, CDR2 SQIVND (reference sequence). This CDR3 is CASSKLVETYSNQPQHF. CDR3 coding DNA: TGTGCCAGCTCTAAGCTAGTGGAAACCTATAGCAATCAGCCCCAGCATTTT.

V gene TRBV19 combines with J gene TRBJ2-7; possible D gene TRBD1, 6 bases. CDR1 and CDR2 (germline): LNHDA, SQIVND (reference sequence). The CDR3 runs to 14 residues. V was clipped by 2 bases and J by 6 bases, with 14 bases between them. CDR3 residues: CASSILARGGEQYF. CDR3 DNA sequence: TGTGCCAGTAGTATACTCGCCAGGGGTGGCGAGCAGTACTTC.

The chain has TRBV11-3 and TRBJ2-1; TRBD2 is a possible D gene (6 bases). Germline CDR1 and CDR2: SGHNT and YENEEA. The germline V and J ends were trimmed by 4 bases and 6 bases, with 16 bases remaining between them. CDR3 length: 15 amino acids. The CDR3 sequence is CASSSGAGRVNEQFF. CDR3 in DNA: TGTGCCAGCAGCTCCGGGGCGGGGCGAGTCAATGAGCAGTTCTTC.

V usage is TRBV5-3 and J usage is TRBJ2-5; the D gene is possibly TRBD1 (5 bases). TRBV5-3 falls under the ORF class, with uncertain function. The V and J ends lost 4 bases and 0 bases respectively, with 10 bases between them. The CDR3 spans 14 residues. CDR3 in DNA: TGTGCCAGAAGCCTACAGGAGTACCAAGAGACCCAGTACTTC. Translation: CARSLQEYQETQYF.

This chain's CDR3 is CASSLGGQGPQNIQYF. The CDR3 DNA reads as TGTGCCAGCAGCTTGGGCGGACAGGGGCCACAAAACATTCAGTACTTC. The chain carries TRBV7-8 and TRBJ2-4; TRBD1 agrees at 9 bases. With 3 bases clipped from V and 5 bases from J, the junction kept 8 bases outside the gene matches. From germline, CDR1 is SGHVS and CDR2 FQNEAQ. This CDR3 has 16 amino acids.

V usage is TRBV6-2 or TRBV6-3 and J usage is TRBJ2-1; the match to TRBD2 covers 12 bases. V was pared by 4 bases and J by 6 bases, with 13 bases of the junction left unmatched. From germline, CDR1 is MNHEY and CDR2 SVGEGT. CDR3 length: 18 amino acids. CDR3 coding DNA: TGTGCCAGCAGTTCCGCAGCCGTTCTAGCGGGAGGGCCCAATGAGCAGTTCTTC. Protein: CASSSAAVLAGGPNEQFF.